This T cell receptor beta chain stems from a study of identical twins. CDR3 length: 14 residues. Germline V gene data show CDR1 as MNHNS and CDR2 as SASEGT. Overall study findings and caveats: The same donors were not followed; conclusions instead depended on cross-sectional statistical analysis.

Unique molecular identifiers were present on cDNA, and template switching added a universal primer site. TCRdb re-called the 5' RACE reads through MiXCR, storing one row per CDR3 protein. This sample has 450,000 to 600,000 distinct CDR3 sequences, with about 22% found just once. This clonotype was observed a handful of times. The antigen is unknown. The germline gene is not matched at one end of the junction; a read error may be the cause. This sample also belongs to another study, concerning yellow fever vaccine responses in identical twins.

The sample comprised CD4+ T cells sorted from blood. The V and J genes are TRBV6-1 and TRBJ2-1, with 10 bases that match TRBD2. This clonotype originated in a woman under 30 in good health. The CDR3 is CASSQAGGPGEQFF. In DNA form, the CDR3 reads TGTGCCAGCAGTCAAGCGGGGGGGCCGGGTGAGCAGTTCTTC.